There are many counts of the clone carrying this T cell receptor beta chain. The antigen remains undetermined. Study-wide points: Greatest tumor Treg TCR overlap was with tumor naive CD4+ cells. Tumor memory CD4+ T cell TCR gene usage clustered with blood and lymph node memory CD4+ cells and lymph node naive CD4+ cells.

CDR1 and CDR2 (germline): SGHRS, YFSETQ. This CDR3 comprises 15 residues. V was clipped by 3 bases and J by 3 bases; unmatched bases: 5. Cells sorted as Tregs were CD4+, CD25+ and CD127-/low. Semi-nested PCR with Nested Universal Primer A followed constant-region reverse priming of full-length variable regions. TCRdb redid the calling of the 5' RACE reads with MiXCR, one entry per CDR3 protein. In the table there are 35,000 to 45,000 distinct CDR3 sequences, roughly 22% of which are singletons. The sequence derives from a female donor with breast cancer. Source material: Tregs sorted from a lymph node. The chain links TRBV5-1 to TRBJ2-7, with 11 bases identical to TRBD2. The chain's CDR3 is CASSSGLAVSYEQYF. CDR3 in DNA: TGCGCCAGCAGCTCGGGACTAGCGGTAAGCTACGAGCAGTACTTC.